These T cell receptor beta chains were read from a single sample in a study of blood T cell repertoires in COVID-19. Using immunoSEQ multiplex PCR, the repertoire was profiled, and TCRdb retains in-frame clones only, with some absent. Of 110,000 to 150,000 clones listed, 75% to 90% were seen once; the top ten hold around 2.9%. Sequencing input: peripheral blood. These receptors all stem from a woman aged 55-70 years with active COVID-19. Both conserved end residues are trimmed from each CDR3.

j_gene,v_gene,CDR3aa
TRBJ2-2,TRBV6-5,ACHRAGTPGELF
TRBJ1-5,TRBV15,ATSRGVAGVEPQH
TRBJ2-7,TRBV29-1,SAYGTSGRYEQY
TRBJ2-1,TRBV7-9,ASSADRASYNEQF
TRBJ1-3,TRBV28,ASRPLDRGRGNTIY
TRBJ2-3,TRBV27,ASQKGGAHTQY
TRBJ1-2,TRBV5-5,ASSRDTNYGYT
TRBJ1-1,TRBV7-9,ASSFEAPRTEAF
TRBJ1-6,TRBV28,ASSLSQGRANSPLH
TRBJ2-7,TRBV5-4,ASRAAGGSYEQY
TRBJ1-1,TRBV28,ASSFQAMNTEAF
TRBJ2-1,TRBV2,ASRVPARGEQF
TRBJ2-7,TRBV6-2/TRBV6-3,ASSSSGDRYEQY
TRBJ2-7,TRBV5-4,ASSSGTWFGEQY
TRBJ2-5,TRBV24-1,ATSGEGQETQY
TRBJ2-7,TRBV5-1,ASSLGASYEQY
TRBJ1-6,TRBV3-1/TRBV3-2,ASSRTGVNSPLH
TRBJ2-5,TRBV6-6,ASRSMTPARETQY
TRBJ1-5,TRBV5-6,ASSLRGFGQPQH
TRBJ2-5,TRBV5-1,ASSWGGQETQY
TRBJ1-2,TRBV5-8,ASSLTINGRYT
TRBJ2-1,TRBV6-5,ASSYHGTSSYNEQF
TRBJ2-3,TRBV27,ASSLLKAPTQY
TRBJ1-3,TRBV27,ASSSDRGLGNTIY
TRBJ2-1,TRBV3-1/TRBV3-2,ASSQDSSGRASLAEQF
TRBJ2-5,TRBV12-3/TRBV12-4,ASSLPGETQY
TRBJ1-1,TRBV6-5,ASSPRQNTEAF
TRBJ2-1,TRBV5-4,ASSFRVVDEQF
TRBJ2-7,TRBV7-2,ASSLGMHGGVY
TRBJ1-4,TRBV6-5,ASSIDRGREKLF
TRBJ2-1,TRBV11-2,ASSFPTSGRSGEQF
TRBJ2-3,TRBV3-1/TRBV3-2,ASSQTRDTQY
TRBJ1-5,TRBV21-1,ASSKSEEEAQPQH
TRBJ2-7,TRBV5-3,ARSPGTSGRTTYEQY
TRBJ2-2,TRBV18,ASSPAGTSNTGELF
TRBJ2-5,TRBV2,ASSAWLTRSETQY
TRBJ2-5,TRBV7-9,ASSSSVGGTQY
TRBJ2-7,TRBV30,AWSSGGPKAYEQY
TRBJ2-2,TRBV30,AWASGLSTGELF
TRBJ2-7,TRBV4-3,ASSQVLAGYEQY
TRBJ2-7,TRBV28,ASGDLFEQY
TRBJ2-2,TRBV4-3,ASSRDPGHTNTGELF
TRBJ2-2,TRBV2,AKQEGGNTGELF
TRBJ2-7,TRBV28,ASSLSTSEQY
TRBJ1-3,TRBV6-5,ASSYRAGWSGNTIY
TRBJ1-4,TRBV28,ASSLEGTSTNEKLF
TRBJ1-5,TRBV18,ASSPDRGGNQPQH
TRBJ2-7,TRBV14,ASSQGWGRVGEQY